The sample holds a few counts of the clone carrying this T cell receptor beta chain. Its antigen is still unknown. This sample was included in a study of vaccination and CD4 T cells after COVID-19. Sequencing of cultured CD4+ T cell DNA used the Oncomine TCR Beta short-read assay. TCRdb reanalysed the PCR reads using MiXCR and keeps one entry per CDR3 protein. The sample carries 4,000 to 4,500 distinct CDR3 sequences, less than 25% recorded once. Study-level points and caveats: For convalescent patients, a median 86.3% of reactive clones surfaced exclusively after vaccination.

Germline CDR1 is SQVTM and CDR2 is ANQGSEA. This CDR3 comprises 13 residues. The junction had 6 bases not matched to a gene; V was cut back by 7 bases and J by 2 bases. This sample's treatment: roughly 10-day PBMC culture with coronavirus spike peptide pools or control peptides (ViraFEST assay). Each well received fewer than 2.5 million PBMCs, cultured with about 9.4 IU/ml IL-2 and about 9.9 ug/ml peptide pools. This TCR derives from a human donor who had recovered from COVID-19. Sequenced material: CD4+ T cells from blood, cultured in vitro. This sequence joins TRBV29-1 and TRBJ1-2; TRBD1 matches 8 bases. The CDR3 loop is CSGRQGSNYGYTF. DNA for the CDR3: TGCAGCGGCCGACAGGGGTCGAACTATGGCTACACCTTC.